Included here is one T cell receptor (beta chain) sequence, with context. Its antigen remains unknown. Assay used: immunoSEQ multiplex PCR; TCRdb lists only in-frame clones, some missing. This sample carries tens of thousands of clones, approximately 86% of them seen once, and the ten largest clones take around 17%. The sample comes from a study of radiotherapy plus CTLA-4 blockade in lung cancer. Notes on the study in general: Increased serum interferon-beta after radiation also reportedly predicted response strongly. Clones derived from tumor TCRs expanded in blood after radiotherapy plus ipilimumab.

Germline V CDR1 and CDR2: SGHDT, YYEEEE. This CDR3 is built from 15 residues. The V and J ends lost 1 base and 0 bases respectively, with 10 bases between them. Lung cancer patients with chemo-refractory metastatic non-small-cell disease were given focal radiation plus CTLA-4 blockade with ipilimumab. This chain uses TRBV5-6 with TRBJ1-1; no reliable D call. The TCR originated in a human donor with non-small cell lung cancer that progressed on radiotherapy plus ipilimumab. Sequenced material: peripheral blood, taken from a patient treated with radiotherapy plus ipilimumab. The CDR3, as DNA: TGTGCCAGCAGCTTGTCAGGACGGTTGAACACTGAAGCTTTCTTT. It yields the protein CASSLSGRLNTEAFF.